A single sample gave rise to the 2 T cell receptor beta chains below, sequenced in a study of OX40 agonist ivuxolimab in advanced cancers. The library was prepared using the immunoSEQ multiplex PCR assay. Imported from immuneACCESS, the table was reduced by TCRdb to in-frame sequences with V and J called. These copies leave out some clones; in studies compared against another copy, an unresolved V gene accounts for under half, and the cause of the remainder is not known. This sample has 40,000 to 55,000 clones in its table, and 85% to 95% of those were observed once. The ten largest clones capture over 12% of the sample. Source: CD4+ or CD8+ T cells sorted from blood, taken in a trial of the OX40 agonist ivuxolimab. These receptors came from an adult with an advanced solid tumor such as melanoma, head and neck, liver or kidney cancer.

This sequence joins TRBV5-6 and TRBJ2-1, with D perhaps matching TRBD1 or TRBD2 (5 bases each). The CDR3 contains 15 residues. Trimming shortened V by 7 bases and J by 0 bases, and 14 bases separated the two germline ends. The V gene's germline CDR1 is SGHDT and CDR2 YYEEEE. CDR3 bases: TGTGCCAGCGCCCTTTCGGGGCACTCCTACAATGAGCAGTTCTTC. Amino acids: CASALSGHSYNEQFF.

This rearrangement joins TRBV9 to TRBJ1-3; D gene ambiguous. Germline V lookup: CDR1 SGDLS, CDR2 YYNGEE. CDR3 size: 15 residues. V lost 0 bases and J 1 base, leaving 8 bases between the germline ends. CDR3 residues: CASSVGGDSGNTIYF. In DNA, the CDR3 is TGTGCCAGCAGCGTAGGAGGAGATTCTGGAAACACCATATATTTT.